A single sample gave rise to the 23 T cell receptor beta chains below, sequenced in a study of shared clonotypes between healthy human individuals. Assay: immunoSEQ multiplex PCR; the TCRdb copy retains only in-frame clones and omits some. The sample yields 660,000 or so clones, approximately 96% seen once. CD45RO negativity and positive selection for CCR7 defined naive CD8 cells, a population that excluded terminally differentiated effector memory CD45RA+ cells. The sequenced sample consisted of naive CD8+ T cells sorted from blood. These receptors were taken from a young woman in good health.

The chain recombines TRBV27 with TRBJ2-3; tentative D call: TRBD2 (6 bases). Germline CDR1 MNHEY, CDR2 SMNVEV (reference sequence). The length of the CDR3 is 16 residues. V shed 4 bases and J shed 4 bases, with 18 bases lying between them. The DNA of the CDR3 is TGTGCCAGCAGTTCCTCCCCGGGACTCCGACCAGATACGCAGTATTTT. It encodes CASSSSPGLRPDTQYF.

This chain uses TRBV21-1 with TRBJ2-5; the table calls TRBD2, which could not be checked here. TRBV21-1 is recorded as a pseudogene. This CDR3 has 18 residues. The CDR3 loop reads CASTENGPLAGGVETQYF. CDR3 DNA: TGTGCCAGCACCGAAAACGGGCCCTTAGCGGGAGGGGTAGAGACCCAGTACTTC.

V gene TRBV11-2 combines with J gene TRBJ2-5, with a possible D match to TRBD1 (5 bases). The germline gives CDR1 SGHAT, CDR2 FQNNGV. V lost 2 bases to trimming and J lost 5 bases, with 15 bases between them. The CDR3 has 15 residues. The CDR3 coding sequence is TGTGCCAGCAGCTTATCAGGCCAGGGCGGCGAGACCCAGTACTTC. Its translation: CASSLSGQGGETQYF. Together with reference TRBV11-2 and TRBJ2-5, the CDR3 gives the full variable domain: EAGVAQSPRYKIIEKRQSVAFWCNPISGHATLYWYQQILGQGPKLLIQFQNNGVVDDSQLPKDRFSAERLKGVDSTLKIQPAKLEDSAVYLCASSLSGQGGETQYFGPGTRLLVL.

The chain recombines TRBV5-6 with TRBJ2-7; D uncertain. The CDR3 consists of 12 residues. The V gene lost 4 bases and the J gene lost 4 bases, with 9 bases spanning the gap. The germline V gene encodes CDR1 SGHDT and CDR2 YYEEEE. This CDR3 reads CASSLLGYEQYF. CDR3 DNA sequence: TGTGCCAGCAGCCTGCTGGGATACGAGCAGTACTTC. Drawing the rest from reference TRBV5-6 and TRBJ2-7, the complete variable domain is DAGVTQSPTHLIKTRGQQVTLRCSPKSGHDTVSWYQQALGQGPQFIFQYYEEEERQRGNFPDRFSGHQFPNYSSELNVNALLLGDSALYLCASSLLGYEQYFGPGTRLTVT.

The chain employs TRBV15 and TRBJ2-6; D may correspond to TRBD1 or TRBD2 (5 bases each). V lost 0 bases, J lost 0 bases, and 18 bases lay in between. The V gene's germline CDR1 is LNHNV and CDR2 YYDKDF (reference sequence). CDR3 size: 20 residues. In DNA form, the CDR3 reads TGTGCCACCAGCAGAGATCGTCTGGGGCCGGAGGTCTCTGGGGCCAACGTCCTGACTTTC. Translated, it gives CATSRDRLGPEVSGANVLTF. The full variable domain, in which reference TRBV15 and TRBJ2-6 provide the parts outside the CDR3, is DAMVIQNPRYQVTQFGKPVTLSCSQTLNHNVMYWYQQKSSQAPKLLFHYYDKDFNNEADTPDNFQSRRPNTSFCFLDIRSPGLGDTAMYLCATSRDRLGPEVSGANVLTFGAGSRLTVL.

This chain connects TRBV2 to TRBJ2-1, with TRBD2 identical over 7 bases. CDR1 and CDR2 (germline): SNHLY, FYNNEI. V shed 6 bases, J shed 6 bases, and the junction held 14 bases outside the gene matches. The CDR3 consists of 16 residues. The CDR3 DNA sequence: TGTGCCAGCAGCCGTTCACTAGCGCAAACTGTCAATGAGCAGTTCTTC. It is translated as CASSRSLAQTVNEQFF.

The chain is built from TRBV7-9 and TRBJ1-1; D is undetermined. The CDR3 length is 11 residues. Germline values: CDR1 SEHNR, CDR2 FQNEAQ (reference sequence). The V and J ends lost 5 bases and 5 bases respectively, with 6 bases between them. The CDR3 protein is CASSPSTEAFF. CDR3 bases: TGTGCCAGCAGCCCTTCAACTGAAGCTTTCTTT.

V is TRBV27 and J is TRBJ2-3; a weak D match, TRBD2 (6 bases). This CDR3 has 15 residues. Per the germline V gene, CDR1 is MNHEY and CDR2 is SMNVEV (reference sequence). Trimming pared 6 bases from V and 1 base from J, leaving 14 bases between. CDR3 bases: TGTGCCAGCAGGTCAAAGGCTAGCGGCACAGATACGCAGTATTTT. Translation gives CASRSKASGTDTQYF.

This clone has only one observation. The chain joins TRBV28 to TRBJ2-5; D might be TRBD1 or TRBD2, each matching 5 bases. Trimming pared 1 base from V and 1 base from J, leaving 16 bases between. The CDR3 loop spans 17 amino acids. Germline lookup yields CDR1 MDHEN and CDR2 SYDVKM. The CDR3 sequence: CASSLSGGRSGQETQYF. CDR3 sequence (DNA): TGTGCCAGCAGTTTATCTGGGGGACGGAGCGGCCAAGAGACCCAGTACTTC.

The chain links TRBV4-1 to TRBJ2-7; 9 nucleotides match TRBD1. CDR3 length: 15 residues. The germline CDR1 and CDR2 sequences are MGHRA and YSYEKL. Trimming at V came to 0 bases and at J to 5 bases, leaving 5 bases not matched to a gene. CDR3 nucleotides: TGCGCCAGCAGCCAAGATCGAGGACAGGGGAACGAGCAGTACTTC. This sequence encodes CASSQDRGQGNEQYF.

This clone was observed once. The DNA of the CDR3 is TGTGCCAGCAGCTATGGGACAGCCTACAATGAGCAGTTCTTC. Translated: CASSYGTAYNEQFF. The V gene is TRBV7-9, the J gene TRBJ2-1, with 7 bases aligning to TRBD1. Germline CDR1 reads SEHNR; CDR2 reads FQNEAQ (reference sequence). This CDR3 is 14 amino acids long. Trimming took 4 bases from V and 2 from J; bases not matched to a gene: 2.

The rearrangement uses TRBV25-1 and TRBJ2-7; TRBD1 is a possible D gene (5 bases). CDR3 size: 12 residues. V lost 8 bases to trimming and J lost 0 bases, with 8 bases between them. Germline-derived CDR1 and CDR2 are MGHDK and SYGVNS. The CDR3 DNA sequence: TGTGCCAGCCGACAGTACTCCTACGAGCAGTACTTC. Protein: CASRQYSYEQYF.

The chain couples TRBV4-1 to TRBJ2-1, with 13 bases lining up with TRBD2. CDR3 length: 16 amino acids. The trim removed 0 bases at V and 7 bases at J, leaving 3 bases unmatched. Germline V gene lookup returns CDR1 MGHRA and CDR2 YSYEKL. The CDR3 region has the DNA TGCGCCAGCAGCCAAGAGGGACTAGCGGGACCAAATGAGCAGTTCTTC. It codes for CASSQEGLAGPNEQFF.

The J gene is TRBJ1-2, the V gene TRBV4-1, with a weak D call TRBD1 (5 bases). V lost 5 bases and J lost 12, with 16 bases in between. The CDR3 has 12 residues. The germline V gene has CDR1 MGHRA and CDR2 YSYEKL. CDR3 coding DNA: TGCGCCAGCAGCAACTCAGACAGTTCGAACACCTTC. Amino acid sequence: CASSNSDSSNTF.

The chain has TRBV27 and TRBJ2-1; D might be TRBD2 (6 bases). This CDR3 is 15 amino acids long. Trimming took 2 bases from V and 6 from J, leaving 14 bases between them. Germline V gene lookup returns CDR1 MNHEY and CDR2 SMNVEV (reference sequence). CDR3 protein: CASSLRLAKVNEQFF. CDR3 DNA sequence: TGTGCCAGCAGTTTACGGCTAGCGAAGGTCAATGAGCAGTTCTTC.

The CDR3 reads CASSQEGAGYQPQHF. Written as DNA, the CDR3 is TGCGCCAGCAGCCAAGAGGGGGCAGGGTATCAGCCCCAGCATTTT. This chain connects TRBV4-1 to TRBJ1-5; tentatively, D is TRBD1 (6 bases). This CDR3 contains 15 residues. The germline gives CDR1 MGHRA, CDR2 YSYEKL. Deletions cut 0 bases from V and 5 bases from J, with 11 bases between.

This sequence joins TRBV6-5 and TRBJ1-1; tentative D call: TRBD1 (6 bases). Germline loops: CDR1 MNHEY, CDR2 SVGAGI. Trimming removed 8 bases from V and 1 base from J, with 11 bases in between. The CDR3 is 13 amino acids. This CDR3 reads CASESRGNTEAFF. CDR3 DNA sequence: TGTGCCAGCGAATCCAGGGGGAACACTGAAGCTTTCTTT.

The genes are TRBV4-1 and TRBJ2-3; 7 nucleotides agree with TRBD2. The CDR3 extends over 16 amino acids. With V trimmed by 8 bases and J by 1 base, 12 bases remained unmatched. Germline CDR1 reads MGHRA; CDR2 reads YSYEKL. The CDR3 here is CASAPKLASRTDTQYF. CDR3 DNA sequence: TGCGCCAGCGCCCCCAAACTAGCGTCGCGCACAGATACGCAGTATTTT.

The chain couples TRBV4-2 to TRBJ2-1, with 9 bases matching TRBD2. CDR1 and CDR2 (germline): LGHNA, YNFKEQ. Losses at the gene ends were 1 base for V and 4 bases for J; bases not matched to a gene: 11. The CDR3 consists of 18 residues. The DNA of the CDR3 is TGTGCCAGCAGCCAAGGGGTTAGCGGGAGCACAAGGTACAATGAGCAGTTCTTC. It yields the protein CASSQGVSGSTRYNEQFF.

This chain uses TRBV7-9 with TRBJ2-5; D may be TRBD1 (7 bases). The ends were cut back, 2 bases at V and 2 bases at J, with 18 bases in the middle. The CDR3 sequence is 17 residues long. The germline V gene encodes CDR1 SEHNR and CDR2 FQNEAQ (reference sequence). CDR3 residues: CASSLLPRGTGQETQYF. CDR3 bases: TGTGCCAGCAGCTTACTCCCCAGGGGGACTGGTCAAGAGACCCAGTACTTC.

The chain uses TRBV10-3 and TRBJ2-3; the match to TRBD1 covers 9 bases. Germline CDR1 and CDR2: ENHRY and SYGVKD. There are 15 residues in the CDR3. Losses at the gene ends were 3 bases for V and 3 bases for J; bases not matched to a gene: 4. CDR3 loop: CAISDPGQGTDTQYF. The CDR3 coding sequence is TGTGCCATCAGTGACCCGGGACAGGGAACAGATACGCAGTATTTT.

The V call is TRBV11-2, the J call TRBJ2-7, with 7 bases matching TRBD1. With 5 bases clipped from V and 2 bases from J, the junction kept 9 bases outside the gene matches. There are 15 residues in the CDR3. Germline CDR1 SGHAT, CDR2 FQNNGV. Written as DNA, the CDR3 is TGTGCCAGCAGCGGAACCGGGACAGAACCCTACGAGCAGTACTTC. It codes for CASSGTGTEPYEQYF.

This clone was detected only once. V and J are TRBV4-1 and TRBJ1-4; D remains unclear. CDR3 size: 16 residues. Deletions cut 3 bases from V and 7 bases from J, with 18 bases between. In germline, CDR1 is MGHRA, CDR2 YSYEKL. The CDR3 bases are TGCGCCAGCAGCCAGGTGGGTCCAGGATCTACTGAAAAACTGTTTTTT. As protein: CASSQVGPGSTEKLFF.